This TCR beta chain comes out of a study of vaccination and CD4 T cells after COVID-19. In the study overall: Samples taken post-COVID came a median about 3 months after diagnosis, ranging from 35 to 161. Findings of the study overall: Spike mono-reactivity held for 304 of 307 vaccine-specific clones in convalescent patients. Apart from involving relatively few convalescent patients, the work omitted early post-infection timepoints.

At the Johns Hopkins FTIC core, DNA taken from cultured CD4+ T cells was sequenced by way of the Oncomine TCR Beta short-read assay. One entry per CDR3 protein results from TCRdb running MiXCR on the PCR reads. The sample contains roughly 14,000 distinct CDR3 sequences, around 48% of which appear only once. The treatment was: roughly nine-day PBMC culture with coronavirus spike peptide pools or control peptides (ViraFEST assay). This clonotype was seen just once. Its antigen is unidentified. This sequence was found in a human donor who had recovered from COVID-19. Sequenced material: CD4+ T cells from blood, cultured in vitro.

The CDR3, as DNA: TGTGCCAGCAGTCCAAGGGGACAGGGAAGCAATCAGCCCCAGCATTTT. As protein: CASSPRGQGSNQPQHF. The rearrangement links TRBV6-1 to TRBJ1-5; 9 positions agree with TRBD1. The trim removed 5 bases at V and 1 base at J, leaving 6 bases unmatched. The CDR3 spans 16 residues. CDR1 is MNHNS and CDR2 is SASEGT in the germline V gene.